These T cell receptor beta chains were read from a single sample in a study of CD8+CD57+ T cells in acquired aplastic anemia. From the reads, TCRdb called clonotypes with MiXCR, one entry per CDR3 protein. In the table there are about 190,000 distinct CDR3 sequences, 40% to 50% of which are singletons. Input material: sorted CD4+, CD8+, or CD8+CD57+ T cells (not recorded which) from PBMCs. Source of these receptors: a human donor with aplastic anemia. Each CDR3 is given with its conserved first and last residue. The D gene is left open where the match is weak.

v_call	j_call	cdr3_length	d_call	cdr3_aa
TRBV3-1	TRBJ2-5	12	NA	CASSQDMETQYF
TRBV20-1	TRBJ1-5	15	TRBD1	CSANTGTGNDQPQHF
TRBV2	TRBJ1-1	13	NA	CASSDDRNTEAFF
TRBV2	TRBJ1-5	16	NA	CASSVSIGDSNQPQHF
TRBV4-2	TRBJ2-7	16	TRBD2	CASSPGGTSPRGEQYF
TRBV25-1	TRBJ2-3	15	NA	CASSGPRWASDTQYF
TRBV2	TRBJ2-3	16	TRBD2	CASSVSTGGGGDTQYF
TRBV10-3	TRBJ1-2	15	TRBD1	CASRGTGTSNYGYTF
TRBV10-3	TRBJ2-7	13	TRBD1	CAITGTGCHEQYF
TRBV19	TRBJ1-5	12	NA	CASSFLRGPQHF
TRBV25-1	TRBJ2-4	15	NA	CASSELFGVGNIQYF
TRBV7-2	TRBJ2-7	13	NA	CASSLRESYEQYF
TRBV28	TRBJ2-7	17	NA	CASRGVIPGRDSYEQYF
TRBV28	TRBJ2-7	11	NA	CASSLRNEQYF
TRBV20-1	TRBJ1-2	15	NA	CSAGMGMDLGYGYTF
TRBV25-1	TRBJ1-4	13	NA	CASSESTGVKLFF
TRBV9	TRBJ2-5	14	NA	CASSVDWLGETQYF
TRBV25-1	TRBJ2-3	16	NA	CASSEWADADGDTQYF
TRBV15	TRBJ1-1	16	TRBD1	CATSRGEGAGNTEAFF
TRBV2	TRBJ2-7	15	NA	CASSVIKGRTYEQYF
TRBV4-1	TRBJ2-3	18	TRBD2	CASSQGRVAGVPTDTQYF
TRBV5-8	TRBJ2-2	15	NA	CASSLARQNTGELFF
TRBV20-1	TRBJ2-3	16	NA	CSARVYQDLSTDTQYF
TRBV12-3/TRBV12-4	TRBJ2-2	12	NA	CASRQNTGELFF
TRBV24-1	TRBJ2-7	11	NA	CATSVRDEQYF
TRBV7-6	TRBJ2-7	15	TRBD2	CASSLSLGEGYEQYF
TRBV6-5	TRBJ1-2	13	NA	CASSYSGRYGYTF
TRBV12-3/TRBV12-4	TRBJ1-2	12	NA	CASSFGGNGYTF
TRBV5-1	TRBJ1-2	11	TRBD1	CAISTGSGYTF
TRBV29-1	TRBJ2-5	13	NA	CSVEKGGMETRYF
TRBV11-2	TRBJ2-7	17	TRBD2	CASSPRTSGRTTYEQYF
TRBV24-1	TRBJ2-1	15	NA	CATSDGGTSYNEQFF
TRBV7-2	TRBJ2-1	13	NA	CASSLDGVNEQFF